What follows is one TCR beta chain and its context. The antigen it binds to is not known. A much larger clone lies a single base off, so this may be a read error. The conserved phenylalanine or tryptophan is not found at the CDR3 terminus, so this likely reflects a read error. This sample was taken from a study of regulatory T cells in long-lasting Graves disease (dated by TCRdb to about 2021). For the study in its entirety: Persistent Graves' disease was defined as antithyroid drug treatment for over 5 years with persistently positive TSH receptor autoantibodies. Persistent Graves' disease patients were compared with newly diagnosed Graves' disease patients by peripheral blood TCR sequencing and RNA sequencing. The study was registered as a clinical trial and conducted in China. A total of roughly 33 samples were covered by TCR sequencing, comprising approximately 13 persistent and about 20 newly diagnosed Graves' disease patients. In the clinical cohort, patients with persistent Graves' disease had used antithyroid drugs for an average of around ten years. Beyond this particular receptor, the publication reports: Patients with persistent disease shared more public clonotypes (approximately 2,500) than newly diagnosed patients did (approximately 970). Only the TCR beta chain was sequenced and analyzed. Peripheral blood alone was examined, since thyroid tissue, which constituted the primary lesion, could not be accessed. Compared with newly diagnosed patients, persistent Graves' disease patients had lower TCR Shannon entropy and fewer highly expanded clones, which suggests clonal expansion. The authors noted that the small sample size was a limitation that may lower accuracy.

Libraries were built with multiplex PCR. The sample was run on an Illumina HiSeq 4000. CDR3 regions were amplified by Arm-PCR with iRepertoire HTBI primers to construct TCR beta libraries. Before sequencing, the PCR products went through gel purification. As for the original processing: Gene usage analysis of CDR3 amino acid clonotypes relied on the roughly 60 TRBV and around 13 TRBJ segments identified across samples. COPE and FqMerger were used to merge filtered high-quality paired reads into contigs. BLAST was used to align contigs to the IMGT TRBV, TRBD and TRBJ reference genes, and CDR3 was defined following IMGT. Any clonotype with a frequency above 0.1% was counted as a highly expanded clone. Repertoire diversity was measured by Shannon entropy, and V-J evenness by the Gini coefficient. Clonotypes shared by more than one individual were considered public. TCRdb passed the public sequencing reads through fastp at Q25 and MiXCR, retaining productive beta sequences. Each entry is one CDR3 protein sequence, shown with its most common DNA and genes. None of the V and J calls come from the authors' own analysis; TCRdb made them. Across this sample there are approximately 350,000 distinct CDR3 sequences, with roughly 23% seen only once. The ten largest clones take up around 30% of the sample.

The sample's time point label, in plain terms: persistent/refractory GD, antithyroid drugs over 5 years with positive TRAb. RNA was extracted from PBMCs in TRIzol for both TCR sequencing and RNA sequencing. The diagnosis of Graves' disease was made according to American Thyroid Association guidelines. Patients for the study were recruited at an endocrinology department in Xi'an, China. Each patient gave 8.5 to 9.5 milliliters of peripheral blood, collected in an EDTA anticoagulant tube. Ficoll Paque Plus density gradient separation was used to isolate PBMCs, and no further T cell sorting was performed. An Agilent 2100 Bioanalyzer and agarose gel were used to check RNA quality, and a NanoDrop 2000 was used to measure RNA concentration. This specimen consisted of peripheral blood mononuclear cells (PBMCs), obtained when the disease was refractory, from a patient treated with antithyroid drugs. The TCR sequence derives from a middle-aged woman with Graves disease. Donor details come from another sample of the same person, matched by shared clones.

In nucleotides, the sequence is TGTGCCAGCAGTTACCACAGGGGGCGATCCTACGAGCAGTACCTC. Protein translation: CASSYHRGRSYEQYL. This sequence uses TRBV6-2 or TRBV6-3 and TRBJ2-7; 9 bases in the middle match TRBD1. Trimming takes 2 bases off V and 1 base off J; junction bases not matched to a gene: 3. The CDR3 is 15 amino acids long, termini counted. Of all the DNA, just the CDR3 is kept, 45 bases in frame from base 1. The CDR1 and CDR2 encoded by the germline V gene are MNHEY and SVGEGT.